This TCR beta chain derives from a study of blood T cell repertoires in COVID-19. The wider study: In each case, the material was cDNA or gDNA derived from T cells, B-cell-depleted T cells, or PBMCs.

Assay: immunoSEQ multiplex PCR; the TCRdb copy retains only in-frame clones and omits some. The table shows around 140,000 clones, with about four fifths occurring only once. Germline V gene data show CDR1 as LNHNV and CDR2 as YYDKDF (reference sequence). CDR3 length: 16 amino acids. Between the trimmed V and J ends, which lost 5 bases and 3 bases, there was a span of 19 bases. This TCR derives from a man between 65 and 79 years old who had recovered from COVID-19. Sequenced: peripheral blood. V and J are TRBV15 and TRBJ1-2; a weak D match, TRBD1 (5 bases). The CDR3 loop reads CATSDLMGLQDYGYTF. The CDR3 coding sequence is TGTGCCACCAGCGATTTGATGGGGCTTCAGGACTATGGCTACACCTTC.